This T cell receptor (beta chain) is drawn from a study of chemoradiotherapy in HPV16-positive cancers. Looking at the study overall: Candidate HPV-specific T-cell clones and common TCR motifs came from functional assays in a couple of HPV16-positive patients. Study-wide findings and caveats: HPV-specific T cells were functionally defined from only two HPV16-positive patients.

Samples were taken several times over chemoradiotherapy. This table comes from immunoSEQ multiplex PCR, and its TCRdb copy is limited to in-frame clones, with some not included. The profile shows 12,000 or so clones, roughly 84% of them singletons. The germline V gene has CDR1 SGHNT and CDR2 YYREEE (reference sequence). This CDR3 is 15 amino acids long. V was pared by 4 bases and J by 0 bases, with 7 bases of the junction left unmatched. Only a few counts were recorded for this clone. Antigen specificity is unknown. Here the sequenced sample was blood, taken from a patient who underwent chemoradiotherapy. The chain recombines TRBV5-4 with TRBJ2-7; 7 bases are shared with TRBD1. The receptor's source is a human donor with HPV-associated anogenital cancer. This chain's CDR3 is CASSGKDRSSYEQYF. The CDR3 bases are TGTGCCAGCAGCGGAAAGGACAGGAGCTCCTACGAGCAGTACTTC.